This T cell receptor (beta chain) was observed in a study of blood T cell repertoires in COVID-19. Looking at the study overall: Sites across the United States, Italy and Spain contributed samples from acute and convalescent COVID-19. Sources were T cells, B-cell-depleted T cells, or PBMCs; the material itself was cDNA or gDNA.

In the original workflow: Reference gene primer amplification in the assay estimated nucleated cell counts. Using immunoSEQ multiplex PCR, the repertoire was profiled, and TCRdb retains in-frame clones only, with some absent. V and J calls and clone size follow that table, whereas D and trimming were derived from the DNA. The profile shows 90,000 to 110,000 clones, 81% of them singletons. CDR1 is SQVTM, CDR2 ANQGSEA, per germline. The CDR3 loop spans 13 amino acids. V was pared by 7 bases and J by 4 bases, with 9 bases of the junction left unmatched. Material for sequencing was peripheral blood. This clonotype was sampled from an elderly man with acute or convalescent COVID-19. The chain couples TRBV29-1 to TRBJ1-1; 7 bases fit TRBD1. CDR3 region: CSARQGRGTEAFF. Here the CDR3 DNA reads TGCAGCGCACGACAGGGCAGGGGCACTGAAGCTTTCTTT.